This record covers a single TCR beta chain. The data belong to a study of Ad26.COV2.S vaccination and SARS-CoV-2 variants. Looking at the study overall: Intramuscularly, Ad26.COV2.S was given either once or twice, 56 days apart.

Profiling relied on immunoSEQ multiplex PCR, and the TCRdb table lists in-frame clones only, not all of them. The sample carries 250,000 or so clones, around 88% recorded once. Specified treatment: 15 to 20 received Ad26.COV2.S at low or high dose, single or two shots; roughly five received placebo; per-sample allocation not given. The investigators took samples on day 63 after the first vaccine or placebo injection. The CDR3 totals 14 residues. Germline CDR1 GTSNPN, CDR2 SVGIG (reference sequence). The germline V and J ends were trimmed by 5 bases and 7 bases, with 17 bases remaining between them. The chain couples TRBV30 to TRBJ1-4; TRBD1 might be the D (5 bases). This material consisted of peripheral blood, taken in a trial of Ad26.COV2.S vaccine versus placebo. This TCR derives from a person aged 18-65 years who received the Ad26.COV2.S COVID-19 vaccine or a placebo. This CDR3 reads CAWQSGQGGEKLFF. The CDR3 DNA sequence: TGTGCCTGGCAGTCGGGCCAGGGAGGTGAAAAACTGTTTTTT.